This TCR beta chain is from a study of PD-L1 blockade in urothelial cancer. The overall study: Twenty-five of 29 patients were men who had bladder-origin urothelial cancer. Blood analysis was done at 3 weeks (second dose) and 6 weeks after treatment began. Blood samples had a median of roughly 140,000 T cells, roughly 84,000 unique TCRs, and clonality around 0.08.

Profiling relied on immunoSEQ multiplex PCR, and the TCRdb table lists in-frame clones only, not all of them. Seen here are 45,000 to 65,000 clones, over 75% observed once, and the top ten hold more than 15%. CDR1 and CDR2 from the germline V gene are GTSNPN and SVGIG (reference sequence). This CDR3 contains 13 residues. Trimming took 4 bases from V and 3 from J; bases not matched to a gene: 4. Stated time point: pretreatment peripheral blood. Patients were diagnosed with urothelial carcinoma, either locally advanced or metastatic. The rearrangement links TRBV30 to TRBJ2-7, with 9 nucleotides matching TRBD1. The TCR sequence derives from a man between 70 and 80 years old with urothelial cancer. The specimen comprised PBMCs, sampled around atezolizumab (anti-PD-L1) treatment. Here the CDR3 DNA reads TGTGCCTGGAACCGGGACAGGGACTACGAGCAGTACTTC. Its protein product is CAWNRDRDYEQYF.